This T cell receptor beta chain was recorded in a study of early stage breast cancer tumors. The CDR3 covers 11 residues. CDR1 is ENHRY and CDR2 is SYGVKD in the germline V gene. Germline trimming cut 8 bases from V and 5 bases from J; bases unmatched to any gene: 2. Produced via immunoSEQ multiplex PCR; TCRdb's table is partial and in-frame only. The data show about 51,000 clones, with 78% seen just once and about 3.4% held by the top ten. This chain uses TRBV10-3 with TRBJ2-7; 8 nucleotides align to TRBD2. Sample: blood. The receptor was derived from a person in their 40s with breast cancer. In nucleotides, the CDR3 is TGTGCCATCGCGGGGGGAGACGAGCAGTACTTC. It encodes CAIAGGDEQYF.